The rows below give T cell receptor beta chains drawn from one sample of a study of blood T cell repertoires in COVID-19. Profiled with immunoSEQ multiplex PCR; TCRdb holds only in-frame clones, not every one. In the table there are 90,000 to 110,000 clones, approximately 85% of which are singletons. The sequenced material came from peripheral blood. The source of these receptors is a man aged 50 or older with acute or convalescent COVID-19. Each CDR3 is given with its conserved first and last residue. Fields, in order: clone size, CDR3 length, D gene, J gene, V gene, CDR3 protein, CDR3 DNA. D genes are given only for firm matches. Clone size is given for some rows only: seen once, a few or many times, or a class if the clone is expanded.

once 15 - TRBJ2-2 TRBV6-2/TRBV6-3 CASSHRRGNTGELFF TGTGCCAGCAGCCACCGACGGGGGAACACCGGGGAGCTGTTTTTT
- 16 - TRBJ2-2 TRBV14 CASSQLIFTGIGELFF TGTGCCAGCAGCCAATTAATTTTCACAGGGATCGGGGAGCTGTTTTTT
- 14 TRBD2 TRBJ2-2 TRBV9 CASRTSGSTGELFF TGTGCCAGCAGAACTAGCGGGAGCACCGGGGAGCTGTTTTTT
- 12 TRBD1 TRBJ1-6 TRBV20-1 CSASPGGSPLHF TGCAGTGCTAGTCCAGGGGGCTCACCCCTCCACTTT
- 17 - TRBJ1-5 TRBV7-9 CASSSPVGGGSNQPQHF TGTGCCAGCAGCTCCCCGGTGGGGGGAGGAAGCAATCAGCCCCAGCATTTT
- 15 TRBD1 TRBJ1-5 TRBV19 CASSPSGTAARGVHF TGTGCCAGTAGTCCCTCCGGGACAGCAGCTAGAGGGGTGCATTTT
- 15 - TRBJ2-7 TRBV4-1 CASSQGTAYSYEQYF TGCGCCAGCAGCCAAGGGACAGCGTATTCCTACGAGCAGTACTTC
- 16 TRBD2 TRBJ2-1 TRBV7-3 CVSSLIASGRGSEQFF TGTGTCAGCAGCCTTATCGCCAGCGGGAGAGGTAGTGAGCAGTTCTTC
- 15 TRBD2 TRBJ2-7 TRBV19 CASSMAGLATYEQYF TGTGCCAGTAGTATGGCGGGACTAGCGACCTACGAGCAGTACTTC
- 13 - TRBJ1-6 TRBV6-5 CASSLTENSPLHF TGTGCCAGCAGTCTGACAGAAAATTCACCCCTCCACTTT
- 16 TRBD1 TRBJ2-1 TRBV19 CASSISTPQGENEQFF TGTGCCAGTAGTATAAGCACCCCGCAGGGGGAAAATGAGCAGTTCTTC
many 13 - TRBJ2-7 TRBV19 CASSIPGSYEQYF TGTGCCAGTAGTATCCCAGGTTCCTACGAGCAGTACTTC
- 14 TRBD1 TRBJ1-1 TRBV19 CASSITGEGTEAFF TGTGCCAGTAGTATTACAGGGGAAGGCACTGAAGCTTTCTTT
- 14 - TRBJ1-5 TRBV3-1/TRBV3-2 CASSQRGEGQPQHF TGTGCCAGCAGCCAACGGGGGGAGGGGCAGCCCCAGCATTTT
- 13 - TRBJ1-2 TRBV19 CASGTGLWYGYTF TGTGCCAGTGGTACAGGGTTATGGTACGGCTACACCTTC
once 14 TRBD1 TRBJ1-1 TRBV5-1 CASSLSQGDTEAFF TGCGCCAGCAGCTTATCACAGGGGGACACTGAAGCTTTCTTT
- 13 - TRBJ1-1 TRBV6-5 CASRVSAYTEAFF TGTGCCAGCAGGGTATCTGCGTACACTGAAGCTTTCTTT
- 13 - TRBJ1-5 TRBV11-2 CASSPQGNQPQHF TGTGCCAGCAGCCCGCAGGGTAATCAGCCCCAGCATTTT
- 15 TRBD2 TRBJ2-2 TRBV28 CASLAGGPYTGELFF TGTGCCAGCTTGGCGGGAGGGCCTTACACCGGGGAGCTGTTTTTT
- 15 TRBD1 TRBJ2-3 TRBV28 CASSSPGQGADTQYF TGTGCCAGCAGTTCTCCGGGACAGGGGGCAGATACGCAGTATTTT
- 15 - TRBJ2-3 TRBV11-2 CASRKKGRYIDTQYF TGTGCCAGCAGAAAAAAGGGGCGTTATATCGATACGCAGTATTTT
- 15 - TRBJ2-1 TRBV9 CASSSDSFSYNEQFF TGTGCCAGCTCCTCCGACAGTTTCTCCTACAATGAGCAGTTCTTC
few 16 - TRBJ1-2 TRBV6-1 CASSEALDPRRDGYTF TGTGCCAGCAGTGAAGCGCTGGACCCCCGGAGGGATGGCTACACCTTC
- 14 - TRBJ2-1 TRBV28 CASSFPSGYNEQFF TGTGCCAGCAGTTTCCCCTCGGGTTACAATGAGCAGTTCTTC